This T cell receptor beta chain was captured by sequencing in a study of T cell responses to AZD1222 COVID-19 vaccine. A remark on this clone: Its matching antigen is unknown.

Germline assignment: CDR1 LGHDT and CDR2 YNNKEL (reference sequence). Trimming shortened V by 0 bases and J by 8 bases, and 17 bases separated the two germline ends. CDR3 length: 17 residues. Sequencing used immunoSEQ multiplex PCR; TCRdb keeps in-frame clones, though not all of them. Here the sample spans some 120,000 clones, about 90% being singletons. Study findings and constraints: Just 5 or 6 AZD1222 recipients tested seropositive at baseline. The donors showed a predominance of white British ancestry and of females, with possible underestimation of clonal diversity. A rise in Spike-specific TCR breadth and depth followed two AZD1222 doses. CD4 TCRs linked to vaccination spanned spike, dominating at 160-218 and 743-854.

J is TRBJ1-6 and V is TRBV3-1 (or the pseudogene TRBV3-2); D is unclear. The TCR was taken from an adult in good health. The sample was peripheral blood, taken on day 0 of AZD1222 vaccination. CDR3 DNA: TGTGCCAGCAGCCAAGATGGGGTCAGAGGAACCTATTCACCCCTCCACTTT. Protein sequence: CASSQDGVRGTYSPLHF.